These T cell receptor beta chains were read from a single sample in a study of cytomegalovirus exposure and HLA in healthy donors. The repertoire was sequenced with immunoSEQ multiplex PCR; TCRdb's copy has only in-frame clones and lacks some. The table records 110,000 to 150,000 clones, 80% of them present only once. Input material: PBMCs. These receptors all come from a man aged 35 to 55 in good health and CMV-seronegative. Both conserved end residues are part of each CDR3. Fields, in order: clone size, V gene, D gene, J gene, CDR3 DNA, CDR3 protein. D genes are given only for firm matches. Clone size, where shown, is once, few, many, or a class for clones that have expanded.

>.|TRBV6-5|.|TRBJ1-6
TGTGCCAGCAGTCGGGGGGATAATTCACCCCTCCACTTT
CASSRGDNSPLHF
>.|TRBV7-9|.|TRBJ1-1
TGTGCCAGCAGCCGTGGAGGGGCTGGGGACACTGAAGCTTTCTTT
CASSRGGAGDTEAFF
>.|TRBV5-6|.|TRBJ2-3
TGTGCCAGCAGCTTGGGGGGGCCTCGCACAGATACGCAGTATTTT
CASSLGGPRTDTQYF
>.|TRBV4-1|.|TRBJ2-7
TGCGCCAGCAGCCCCTCCGGGACAAGCTCCTACGAGCAGTACTTC
CASSPSGTSSYEQYF
>once|TRBV2|.|TRBJ2-3
TGTGCCAGCAGTGAGGGGCGGGGAGCCACAGATACGCAGTATTTT
CASSEGRGATDTQYF
>.|TRBV5-1|TRBD2|TRBJ2-3
TGCGCCAGCAGCTTGGGTGCGGGGGGGACAGATACGCAGTATTTT
CASSLGAGGTDTQYF
>.|TRBV9|TRBD1|TRBJ2-7
TGTGCCAGCAGCGTAGATGATACAGGGGTCTACGAGCAGTACTTC
CASSVDDTGVYEQYF
>.|TRBV7-8|.|TRBJ1-1
TGTGCCAGCAGCTTAGCGGTCAGCGGGGGCGTTGAAGCTTTCTTT
CASSLAVSGGVEAFF
>.|TRBV2|TRBD1|TRBJ1-1
TGTGCCAGCAGTGTGAGACAGGGTAGCACTGAAGCTTTCTTT
CASSVRQGSTEAFF
>.|TRBV25-1|TRBD1|TRBJ1-6
TGTGCCAGCAGTGAATCAGGGGGATCACCCCTCCACTTT
CASSESGGSPLHF
>.|TRBV6-1|.|TRBJ1-2
TGTGCCAGCACCGGCTTACCCCTGACAAGTAGTGGCTACACCTTC
CASTGLPLTSSGYTF
>once|TRBV5-4|TRBD2|TRBJ2-3
TGTGCCAGCAGCGCCTCTAGCGGCTATAGCACAGATACGCAGTATTTT
CASSASSGYSTDTQYF
>.|TRBV30|.|TRBJ2-7
TGTGCCAGTTGGGGCTTACCCTACGAGCAGTACTTC
CASWGLPYEQYF
>few|TRBV5-1|TRBD1|TRBJ1-4
TGCGCCAGCAGCTTTGGACAGGCGGCTATTGGGGAAAAACTGTTTTTT
CASSFGQAAIGEKLFF
>.|TRBV27|.|TRBJ1-1
TGTGCCAGCAGTTTAATGCAGGGGATTGTGGCTGAAGCTTTCTTT
CASSLMQGIVAEAFF
>.|TRBV19|TRBD1|TRBJ1-5
TGTGCCAGTAGTACGGGACAGGGGGCTCAGCCCCAGCATTTT
CASSTGQGAQPQHF
>.|TRBV28|.|TRBJ1-1
TGTGCCAGCAGTTTATCGAGGAACACTGAAGCTTTCTTT
CASSLSRNTEAFF
>.|TRBV11-2|.|TRBJ2-7
TGTGCCAGCAGCTTACATCAGTACGAGCAGTACTTC
CASSLHQYEQYF
>.|TRBV2|.|TRBJ1-1
TGTGCCAGCAGTGAAGCGCTTCGGGGCACTGAAGCTTTCTTT
CASSEALRGTEAFF
>.|TRBV18|.|TRBJ1-3
TGTGCCAGCTCACCAATGGGGGGGCTCGCCTCTGGAAACACCATATATTTT
CASSPMGGLASGNTIYF
>.|TRBV6-5|TRBD1|TRBJ2-3
TGTGCCAGCAGTTTAAACAGGGGCGCAGATACGCAGTATTTT
CASSLNRGADTQYF
>.|TRBV6-5|TRBD1|TRBJ1-4
TGTGCCAGCAGTTCATCCGGGACAGGGGGAAAACTGTTTTTT
CASSSSGTGGKLFF
>.|TRBV6-1|.|TRBJ2-7
TGTGCCAGCCGCGGGACTCTCTACGAGCAGTACTTC
CASRGTLYEQYF
>.|TRBV2|.|TRBJ2-1
TGTGCCAGCACAGGCAGTTTGGGTGAGCAGTTCTTC
CASTGSLGEQFF
>.|TRBV18|TRBD2|TRBJ2-7
TGTGCCAGCTCACCAATAACCCCTAGCGGGGGGAGCTACGAGCAGTACTTC
CASSPITPSGGSYEQYF
>.|TRBV14|.|TRBJ2-1
TGTGCCAGCAGCCAAACCGGGGGGCCATACAATGAGCAGTTCTTC
CASSQTGGPYNEQFF
>.|TRBV6-5|TRBD1|TRBJ1-1
TGTGCCAGCAGTATGACAGGGGGCAACACTGAAGCTTTCTTT
CASSMTGGNTEAFF
>.|TRBV25-1|TRBD1|TRBJ1-2
TGTGCCAGCAGTGAAGTTGGACAGGGCCATGGTGGCTACACCTTC
CASSEVGQGHGGYTF
>once|TRBV19|.|TRBJ2-2
TGTGCCAGTAGTATTAGTCTTAGGGGCACGCACATCACCGGGGAGCTGTTTTTT
CASSISLRGTHITGELFF
>few|TRBV27|TRBD2|TRBJ2-3
TGTGCCAGCAGTTCCAAAGCGGGGGGGCCCACAGATACGCAGTATTTT
CASSSKAGGPTDTQYF
>.|TRBV6-6|.|TRBJ1-5
TGTGCCAGCAGCCCCGAGATGAGGACCCAGCATTTT
CASSPEMRTQHF
>.|TRBV7-2|.|TRBJ2-3
TGTGCCAGCAGCCCCAGTACCACGCAGTATTTT
CASSPSTTQYF
>.|TRBV5-5|.|TRBJ1-5
TGTGCCAGCGCTCCAGGGGACCCTAGCAATCAGCCCCAGCATTTT
CASAPGDPSNQPQHF
>.|TRBV6-1|.|TRBJ1-5
TGTGCCAGCAGTGAGGTAGCTTATAGCAATCAGCCCCAGCATTTT
CASSEVAYSNQPQHF
>.|TRBV28|TRBD1|TRBJ2-2
TGTGCCAGCGTCCAGGGGGCGGTCTCCGGGGAGCTGTTTTTT
CASVQGAVSGELFF
>.|TRBV18|.|TRBJ1-5
TGTGCCAGCTCACCAGGGCAGGGCTTGTATAGCAATCAGCCCCAGCATTTT
CASSPGQGLYSNQPQHF
>.|TRBV7-2|TRBD2|TRBJ2-2
TGTGCCAGCAGCGCTAATAGCGGGGGGGCGAGCACCGGGGAGCTGTTTTTT
CASSANSGGASTGELFF
>.|TRBV5-1|.|TRBJ2-7
TGCGCCAGCAGCTTGTGGGGGGATAACCTCTACGAGCAGTACTTC
CASSLWGDNLYEQYF
>.|TRBV6-5|TRBD1|TRBJ1-1
TGTGCCAGCAGTTACCATCCCGGGACAGGGGACACTGAAGCTTTCTTT
CASSYHPGTGDTEAFF
>few|TRBV10-1|TRBD1|TRBJ2-7
TGCGCCAGCAGTGAACGGGACAGCTACGAGCAGTACTTC
CASSERDSYEQYF
>.|TRBV30|.|TRBJ1-4
TGTGCCTGGTCAGGGGACGACAATGAAAAACTGTTTTTT
CAWSGDDNEKLFF
>.|TRBV7-8|.|TRBJ1-6
TGTGCCAGCAGCTTATTGGGGGGTTCACCCCTCCACTTT
CASSLLGGSPLHF
>.|TRBV6-5|.|TRBJ1-1
TGTGCCAGCAGGCGCGGGGCTGGCCAGAACACTGAAGCTTTCTTT
CASRRGAGQNTEAFF
>.|TRBV5-1|.|TRBJ1-1
TGCGCCAGCAGCTCAACGGTGAACACTGAAGCTTTCTTT
CASSSTVNTEAFF
>.|TRBV19|.|TRBJ1-5
TGTGCCAGTAGTATCAACAGTCCAGGACAGCCCCAGCATTTT
CASSINSPGQPQHF
>few|TRBV6-5|.|TRBJ1-2
TGTGCCAGCAGCAATCCTAAGCGGAGTGGCTACACCTTC
CASSNPKRSGYTF
>.|TRBV30|.|TRBJ1-4
TGTGCCTGGAATGCCCGGGAAGGTGAAAAACTGTTTTTT
CAWNAREGEKLFF
>.|TRBV25-1|.|TRBJ1-1
TGTGCCAGCAGTGAAATATATGGACAGAACACTGAAGCTTTCTTT
CASSEIYGQNTEAFF
>.|TRBV5-1|TRBD2|TRBJ2-3
TGCGCCAGCAGCTTGGCAGCGGGGGGGGATACGCAGTATTTT
CASSLAAGGDTQYF
>.|TRBV5-4|TRBD1|TRBJ1-6
TGTGCCAGCAGCTTAGGGGACAGGGACTCACCCCTCCACTTT
CASSLGDRDSPLHF
>few|TRBV19|.|TRBJ1-1
TGTGCCAGCCTCCTGATTGGGGCCCGCACTGAAGCTTTCTTT
CASLLIGARTEAFF
>.|TRBV7-9|TRBD2|TRBJ2-7
TGTGCCAGCAGCTTAGTTGCTAGCGGGGGCTCCTACGAGCAGTACTTC
CASSLVASGGSYEQYF
>once|TRBV5-6|.|TRBJ1-2
TGTGCCAGCAGCTTTCTGCAGCAAACAGCTAACTATGGCTACACCTTC
CASSFLQQTANYGYTF
>.|TRBV6-5|TRBD1|TRBJ1-2
TGTGCCAGCAGTTACAGAGGACAGGGTTCCTATGGCTACACCTTC
CASSYRGQGSYGYTF
>.|TRBV29-1|TRBD1|TRBJ2-7
TGCAGCGTTGTTCTCGGGACAGGTTTTTACGAGCAGTACTTC
CSVVLGTGFYEQYF
>once|TRBV29-1|.|TRBJ1-2
TGCAGCGTTGAAGCATCGGGTAAAAAGGGGTATGGCTACACCTTC
CSVEASGKKGYGYTF
>.|TRBV10-3|TRBD1|TRBJ2-7
TGTGCCATCACGGGAATGAAGGGGGCGCGGGAGCAGTACTTC
CAITGMKGAREQYF